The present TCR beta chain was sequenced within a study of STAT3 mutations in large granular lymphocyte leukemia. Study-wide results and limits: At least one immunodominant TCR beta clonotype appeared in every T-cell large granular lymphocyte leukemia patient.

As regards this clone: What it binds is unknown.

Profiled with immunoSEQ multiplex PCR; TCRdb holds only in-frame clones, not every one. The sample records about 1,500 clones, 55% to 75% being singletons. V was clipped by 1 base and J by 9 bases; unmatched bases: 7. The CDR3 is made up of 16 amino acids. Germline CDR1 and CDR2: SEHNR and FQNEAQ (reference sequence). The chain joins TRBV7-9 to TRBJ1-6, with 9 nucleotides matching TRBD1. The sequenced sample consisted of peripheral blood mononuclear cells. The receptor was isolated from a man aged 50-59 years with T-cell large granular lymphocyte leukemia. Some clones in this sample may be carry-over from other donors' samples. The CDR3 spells CASSLGDRASGSPLHF. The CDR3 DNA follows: TGTGCCAGCAGCTTAGGGGACAGGGCGAGCGGTTCACCCCTCCACTTT. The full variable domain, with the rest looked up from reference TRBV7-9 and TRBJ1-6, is DTGVSQNPRHKITKRGQNVTFRCDPISEHNRLYWYRQTLGQGPEFLTYFQNEAQLEKSRLLSDRFSAERPKGSFSTLEIQRTEQGDSAMYLCASSLGDRASGSPLHFGNGTRLTVT.